This is a list of T cell receptor beta chains from one sample in a study of blood T cell repertoires in COVID-19. TCRdb's table, derived via immunoSEQ multiplex PCR, lists solely in-frame clones and lacks some. Of under 200,000 clones in the sample, roughly nine tenths are singletons; the top ten hold roughly 0.78%. Material: peripheral blood. The origin of the receptors is a woman in her 70s with acute or convalescent COVID-19. The CDR3 runs from the conserved cysteine through the conserved F or W. Fields, in order: CDR3 DNA, CDR3 protein, clone size, D gene, V gene, J gene. The D gene is left open where the match is weak. Clone size is shown for a subset of rows, as once, few, many or a class of expanded clone.

TGTGCCAGCAGCGTCGACAGGGTGAGGAATTCACCCCTCCACTTT	CASSVDRVRNSPLHF	NA	TRBD1	TRBV6-5	TRBJ1-6
TGTGCCATCGGGGCTAGCGGGACTCCCTCCTACGAGCAGTACTTC	CAIGASGTPSYEQYF	NA	TRBD2	TRBV10-3	TRBJ2-7
TGCGCCAGCAGCCCGGGAGACAGGGGGTTCTCTGGGGCCAACGTCCTGACTTTC	CASSPGDRGFSGANVLTF	NA	TRBD1	TRBV5-1	TRBJ2-6
TGTGCCAGCAGCCTCCCTAGCGGTAACAATGAGCAGTTCTTC	CASSLPSGNNEQFF	NA	TRBD2	TRBV3-1/TRBV3-2	TRBJ2-1
TGTGCCAGCAGCCTATTACAGGGGAATTCACCCCTCCACTTT	CASSLLQGNSPLHF	NA	TRBD1	TRBV7-8	TRBJ1-6
TGTGCCACCAGCAGAGGGGACAGGGCTGGCTACACCTTC	CATSRGDRAGYTF	NA	TRBD1	TRBV15	TRBJ1-2
TGTGCCAGCAGGAGGGACAGGGAAGGCTACACCTTC	CASRRDREGYTF	NA	TRBD1	TRBV2	TRBJ1-2
TGTGCCAGCAGCTGGGGACAGAACACTGGAGCTTTCTTT	CASSWGQNTGAFF	NA	TRBD1	TRBV7-2	TRBJ1-1
TGCAGTGCTAGTCCCCGGGAGAGGACCTACGAGCAGTACTTC	CSASPRERTYEQYF	NA	NA	TRBV20-1	TRBJ2-7
TGTGCCAGCAGCGAATCCGGGGGGCTCTACGAGCAGTACTTC	CASSESGGLYEQYF	once	NA	TRBV2	TRBJ2-7
TGTGCCAGCAGGCGGACAGGGTCAGAGACCCAGTACTTC	CASRRTGSETQYF	NA	TRBD1	TRBV27	TRBJ2-5
TGTGCCAGCAGTCGACAGGGGGGAAACACCATATATTTT	CASSRQGGNTIYF	once	TRBD1	TRBV5-8	TRBJ1-3
TGTGCCAGCAGCTTGATGCGGGGGACCCATACCTACAATGAGCAGTTCTTC	CASSLMRGTHTYNEQFF	NA	TRBD2	TRBV5-8	TRBJ2-1
TGTGCCAGTAGTATCAGGTTCGATCAGCCCCAGCATTTT	CASSIRFDQPQHF	NA	NA	TRBV19	TRBJ1-5
TGTGCCAGCAGCTTAGGCCCCCCACAGGGGGCGCAGCGCTATGGCTACACCTTC	CASSLGPPQGAQRYGYTF	NA	TRBD1	TRBV11-2	TRBJ1-2
TGTGCCAGTAGTGGAATAAGGGGACAGCAAAACGAGCAGTACTTC	CASSGIRGQQNEQYF	NA	TRBD1	TRBV19	TRBJ2-7
TGTGCCAGCAGCAGGGGGTTAGCGGGAAGGTCTGGGGCCAACGTCCTGACTTTC	CASSRGLAGRSGANVLTF	NA	TRBD2	TRBV5-4	TRBJ2-6
TGTGCCAGCCAGTCGGGGGGTTCTCAAGAGACCCAGTACTTC	CASQSGGSQETQYF	NA	TRBD2	TRBV6-5	TRBJ2-5
TGTGCCAGCTCTCGAGACGGTTTTTCGGGACAGCCCCAGCATTTT	CASSRDGFSGQPQHF	once	NA	TRBV18	TRBJ1-5
TGTGCCAGCAGCCCCTTGGACAGGGGTTGGAACGAGCAGTACTTC	CASSPLDRGWNEQYF	few	TRBD1	TRBV14	TRBJ2-7
TGTGCCAGCAGCTTACTCCGGGATTACAATGAGCAGTTCTTC	CASSLLRDYNEQFF	NA	NA	TRBV5-8	TRBJ2-1
TGTGCCAGCAGTACCCTCCAAGCGGAAAGGGGGTACGAGCAGTACTTC	CASSTLQAERGYEQYF	few	NA	TRBV28	TRBJ2-7
TGTGCCAGTAGCTCGTACAGGACACGGGGGTACGAGCAGTACTTC	CASSSYRTRGYEQYF	NA	NA	TRBV19	TRBJ2-7
TGTGCCAGCAGCTGGTTAGACGAGCAGTACTTC	CASSWLDEQYF	NA	NA	TRBV5-6	TRBJ2-7
TGTGCCAGCAGCTTCCAGAATCAGCCCCAGCATTTT	CASSFQNQPQHF	once	NA	TRBV7-2	TRBJ1-5
TGCAGTGCGGCAGGGACCTACGAGCAGTACTTC	CSAAGTYEQYF	NA	NA	TRBV20-1	TRBJ2-7
TGTGCCAGCAGCTCGTTATTCGCTGAAGCTTTCTTT	CASSSLFAEAFF	NA	NA	TRBV7-2	TRBJ1-1
TGTGCCAGCAGCCCCGGACAGGGGGCTGATGGCTACACCTTC	CASSPGQGADGYTF	NA	TRBD1	TRBV7-3	TRBJ1-2
TGCGCCAGCAGCTTGGCCCAGGGCTCCTACGAGCAGTACTTC	CASSLAQGSYEQYF	NA	NA	TRBV5-1	TRBJ2-7
TGCAGTGCTAGGAGGAACACTGAAGCTTTCTTT	CSARRNTEAFF	few	NA	TRBV20-1	TRBJ1-1
TGTGCCACCAGTGATCTGACAGTGAATCAGCCCCAGCATTTT	CATSDLTVNQPQHF	NA	NA	TRBV24-1	TRBJ1-5
TGTGCCAGCAGCCAAGATCGTCGGACTAGCGGGTCTAGCACAGATACGCAGTATTTT	CASSQDRRTSGSSTDTQYF	NA	TRBD2	TRBV3-1/TRBV3-2	TRBJ2-3
TGCGCCAGCAGCCAAGCGCCAGGGGGCGCCGGCGAGCAGTACTTC	CASSQAPGGAGEQYF	NA	TRBD1	TRBV4-1	TRBJ2-7
TGTGCCAGCAGCCCTGGACAGGAGCTGAGCACAGATACGCAGTATTTT	CASSPGQELSTDTQYF	NA	TRBD1	TRBV7-9	TRBJ2-3
TGTGCCAGCAGCGTCGGGGGATATGCGGAAAAACTGTTTTTT	CASSVGGYAEKLFF	NA	NA	TRBV6-2/TRBV6-3	TRBJ1-4
TGCGCCAGCAGCACTACGGGACACCGCTCCTACGAGCAGTACTTC	CASSTTGHRSYEQYF	NA	NA	TRBV5-1	TRBJ2-7
TGTGCCAGCAGTTACTCGGTCCAGGGGGGCTATGGCTACACCTTC	CASSYSVQGGYGYTF	NA	TRBD1	TRBV6-5	TRBJ1-2
TGTGCCAGCAGCTTAGGTCACGGAGCCTTTGGGGAGCAGTACTTC	CASSLGHGAFGEQYF	NA	NA	TRBV11-2	TRBJ2-7
TGTGCCAGCAGCTTTGGCGACAGGGCGTTCGATACGCAGTATTTT	CASSFGDRAFDTQYF	NA	TRBD1	TRBV7-9	TRBJ2-3
TGTGCCAGCAGGTCGGACAGGGGACTAGTCGGGGAGCTGTTTTTT	CASRSDRGLVGELFF	NA	NA	TRBV7-2	TRBJ2-2
TGCGCCAGCAGTCCTAACGTCGGGAAGAGAGAGACCCAGTACTTC	CASSPNVGKRETQYF	few	NA	TRBV10-1	TRBJ2-5
TGTGCCAGCAGTCCGTCCTTTAGGGGCTTTAGCAATCAGCCCCAGCATTTT	CASSPSFRGFSNQPQHF	NA	NA	TRBV6-6	TRBJ1-5
TGTGCCAGCAGTGGACAAGGCCCTAACTATGGCTACACCTTC	CASSGQGPNYGYTF	NA	NA	TRBV2	TRBJ1-2
TGCGCCAGCAGTGAGGCCGGGGGGACCTCCTACGAGCAGTACTTC	CASSEAGGTSYEQYF	NA	TRBD2	TRBV10-1	TRBJ2-7
TGTGCCAGCCGACTAGCGGACTCCCGAGGAGGCGACAATGAGCAGTTCTTC	CASRLADSRGGDNEQFF	NA	TRBD2	TRBV19	TRBJ2-1
TGTGCCAGCAGTGGGCCGGGACAGGGGCAGGAAAAACTGTTTTTT	CASSGPGQGQEKLFF	NA	TRBD1	TRBV6-6	TRBJ1-4
TGTGCCAGCTCGGCGGGAGGCACAGATACGCAGTATTTT	CASSAGGTDTQYF	NA	TRBD2	TRBV6-6	TRBJ2-3
TGTGCCAGCAGCCCGGGGGAAAATTCACCCCTCCACTTT	CASSPGENSPLHF	NA	NA	TRBV7-9	TRBJ1-6
TGCGCCAGCAGCTTAACTGGACAGGCTAATGAAAAACTGTTTTTT	CASSLTGQANEKLFF	NA	TRBD1	TRBV5-1	TRBJ1-4
TGCGCCAGCAGCATGACGGGAGCTAATAGAGAGACCCAGTACTTC	CASSMTGANRETQYF	once	NA	TRBV5-1	TRBJ2-5
TGTGCCACCACCCAGACTAGCGGGAGGTTCAATGAGCAGTTCTTC	CATTQTSGRFNEQFF	NA	TRBD2	TRBV24-1	TRBJ2-1
TGTGCCAGCAGCCCACTAGTATCAGAGACCCAGTACTTC	CASSPLVSETQYF	NA	NA	TRBV3-1/TRBV3-2	TRBJ2-5
TGTGCCAGCAGGGTAGACGGAGGCGGACAGCCCCAGCATTTT	CASRVDGGGQPQHF	NA	NA	TRBV2	TRBJ1-5